This passage covers 2 T cell receptor beta chains from one sample sequenced in a study of identifying expanded T cells in peripheral blood. Libraries were prepared by immunoSEQ multiplex PCR; TCRdb keeps only in-frame clonotypes and omits some of them. The data contain roughly 100,000 clones, approximately 88% of them singletons. Sequencing used blood. Source of these receptors: a person aged 18-69 years in good health.

V usage is TRBV15 and J usage is TRBJ2-7; 8 positions match TRBD1. The CDR3 is made up of 13 amino acids. Germline V gene data show CDR1 as LNHNV and CDR2 as YYDKDF (reference sequence). J was trimmed by 7 bases and V by 4 bases; bases with no gene match: 6. CDR3: CATSMQGAQEQYF. CDR3 in DNA: TGTGCCACCAGCATGCAGGGGGCTCAAGAGCAGTACTTC.

The chain employs TRBV9 and TRBJ2-2, with TRBD1 identical over 8 bases. Germline CDR1 is SGDLS and CDR2 is YYNGEE. CDR3 length: 15 residues. V gave up 3 bases and J gave up 4 bases; unmatched junction bases: 5. The CDR3 DNA reads TGTGCCAGCAGCGGGGAGACAGGGGTCACCGGGGAGCTGTTTTTT. It specifies CASSGETGVTGELFF.